The 29 T cell receptor beta chains below were found in one sample sequenced in a study of patients and donors after allogeneic stem cell transplantation (dated by TCRdb to the early 2020s). Library preparation used RT-PCR. TCRdb shows the sequencer as NextSeq 550. TCRdb reanalyzed the raw reads on its own, using fastp at Q25 for trimming and MiXCR for clone calling, and kept in-frame beta chains. One record per CDR3 amino acid sequence lists the most common genes and DNA. Recorded for this sample are some 90,000 distinct CDR3 sequences; roughly 52% of them occurred a single time. Clones ranked in the top ten supply under 70% of the sample. Sequencing input: blood, either unsorted or a sorted T cell fraction (not recorded which). These receptors all stem from a human donor who was either an allogeneic HSCT recipient or a stem cell or donor lymphocyte infusion donor (not recorded which). It is not recorded whose cells these are; they may come from a transplant donor.

This sequence joins TRBV20-1 and TRBJ2-1; TRBD2 matches 14 bases. The V segment lost 3 bases and the J segment 1 base; nucleotides outside the gene matches: 11. The CDR3 is made up of 19 amino acids. Germline V gene data show CDR1 as DFQATT and CDR2 as SNEGSKA (reference sequence). The CDR3 region is CSASLTSGRAEFSYNEQFF. The CDR3 DNA sequence: TGCAGTGCTAGTTTGACTAGCGGGAGGGCCGAATTTTCCTACAATGAGCAGTTCTTC.

Only a few counts were recorded for this clonotype. CDR3 protein: CASIGRGRWGTEAFF. DNA of the CDR3: TGTGCCAGCATTGGCAGGGGGCGCTGGGGCACTGAAGCTTTCTTT. The J gene is TRBJ1-1, the V gene TRBV6-1; 8 positions agree with TRBD1. CDR1 and CDR2 from the germline V gene are MNHNS and SASEGT. CDR3 size: 15 residues. V dropped 7 bases and J dropped 4; count of bases not matched to a gene: 11.

This chain joins TRBV20-1 and TRBJ1-5, with D unclear. This CDR3 is 14 amino acids long. Germline V gives CDR1 DFQATT, CDR2 SNEGSKA (reference sequence). Between the trimmed V and J ends, which lost 2 bases and 7 bases, there was a span of 15 bases. CDR3 amino acids: CSARLKWEGQPQHF. As DNA, the CDR3 is TGCAGTGCTAGACTTAAATGGGAGGGACAGCCCCAGCATTTT.

This chain connects TRBV16 to TRBJ2-3; TRBD2 is a possible D gene (6 bases). Trimming stripped 5 bases from V and 2 bases from J, with 14 bases between. Per the germline V gene, CDR1 is KGHSY and CDR2 is FQNENV. The CDR3 is 15 residues long. This CDR3 reads CASSFLGGPTDTQYF. For the CDR3, the DNA is TGTGCCAGCAGCTTCTTAGGAGGGCCCACAGATACGCAGTATTTT.

This clonotype was detected a few times. For the CDR3, the DNA is TGTGCCAGCAGCCTCACGACTAGCGGGAAAGAGACCCAGTACTTC. It codes for CASSLTTSGKETQYF. This chain connects TRBV3-1 to TRBJ2-5; 11 nucleotides align to TRBD2. V lost 4 bases and J lost 3; bases outside the gene matches: 4. The germline gives CDR1 LGHDT, CDR2 YNNKEL (reference sequence). There are 15 residues in the CDR3.

The rearrangement links TRBV9 to TRBJ1-2; possible D gene TRBD1, 6 bases. Trimming removed 2 bases from V and 4 bases from J, with 15 bases in between. CDR1 and CDR2 from the germline V gene are SGDLS and YYNGEE. The CDR3 spans 15 residues. The CDR3 sequence: CASSVGTGLGYGYTF. CDR3 in DNA: TGTGCCAGCAGCGTCGGTACAGGGCTAGGCTATGGCTACACCTTC.

The chain combines TRBV27 with TRBJ2-6; 14 positions agree with TRBD2. Trimming cost V 5 bases and J 2 bases; bases outside gene matches: 5. The germline V gene has CDR1 MNHEY and CDR2 SMNVEV (reference sequence). The CDR3 extends over 18 amino acids. This chain's CDR3 is CASSTPGLAGAGANVLTF. The CDR3 DNA reads as TGTGCCAGCAGTACACCGGGACTAGCGGGAGCTGGGGCCAACGTCCTGACTTTC.

This clonotype was seen a handful of times. This sequence joins TRBV14 and TRBJ2-3; TRBD2 matches at 8 bases. Germline assignment: CDR1 SGHDN and CDR2 FVKESK. CDR3 length: 17 residues. V shed 0 bases and J 6 bases; nucleotides not matched to a gene: 11. The CDR3 DNA follows: TGTGCCAGCAGCCAAGATTACGTCGGGAGGGCCTCGGATACGCAGTATTTT. Its translation is CASSQDYVGRASDTQYF. Together with reference TRBV14 and TRBJ2-3, the CDR3 gives the full variable domain: EAGVTQFPSHSVIEKGQTVTLRCDPISGHDNLYWYRRVMGKEIKFLLHFVKESKQDESGMPNNRFLAERTGGTYSTLKVQPAELEDSGVYFCASSQDYVGRASDTQYFGPGTRLTVL.

The chain joins TRBV27 to TRBJ2-1; tentative D call: TRBD1 (6 bases). In germline, CDR1 is MNHEY, CDR2 SMNVEV (reference sequence). The V gene lost 5 bases and the J gene lost 8 bases, with 25 bases spanning the gap. The CDR3 totals 17 residues. The CDR3 DNA is TGTGCCAGCAGTATGACTACAGGGAACGGGAATAGGCATGAGCAGTTCTTC. Amino acids: CASSMTTGNGNRHEQFF.

This clonotype was seen more than once but under ten times. The V gene is TRBV12-1, the J gene TRBJ2-1. TRBV12-1 is labeled a pseudogene. CDR3 length: 14 amino acids. This CDR3 is CAYCGNVESDEQFF. The CDR3 DNA follows: TGTGCCTACTGCGGAAATGTTGAGTCGGATGAGCAGTTCTTC.

V and J are TRBV29-1 and TRBJ2-7, with 12 bases that match TRBD2. The CDR3 is 16 residues long. The germline gives CDR1 SQVTM, CDR2 ANQGSEA. J was trimmed by 0 bases and V by 6 bases; bases with no gene match: 9. The CDR3 here is CSVREWTSGASYEQYF. The CDR3, as DNA: TGCAGCGTCCGAGAGTGGACTAGCGGGGCCTCCTACGAGCAGTACTTC.

The V gene is TRBV28, the J gene TRBJ2-2, with 9 nucleotides matching TRBD1. CDR3 length: 14 amino acids. The V gene's germline CDR1 is MDHEN and CDR2 SYDVKM. After removal of 6 bases from V and 6 bases from J, the junction contained 5 bases not matched to a gene. Here the CDR3 DNA reads TGTGCCAGCAGAGATACAGGGGGCCCCGGGGAGCTGTTTTTT. Translating gives CASRDTGGPGELFF.

The rearrangement links TRBV20-1 to TRBJ2-3, with no clear D. This CDR3 has 13 amino acids. The germline V gene has CDR1 DFQATT and CDR2 SNEGSKA (reference sequence). V dropped 7 bases and J dropped 0 bases, with 11 bases sitting between them. The CDR3 DNA is TGCAGTGTTCGAACTGCTAGCACAGATACGCAGTATTTT. Protein product: CSVRTASTDTQYF.

The J gene is TRBJ2-3, the V gene TRBV6-5; the match to TRBD2 covers 8 bases. V was clipped by 0 bases and J by 4 bases; unmatched bases: 6. Germline CDR1 and CDR2: MNHEY and SVGAGI. The CDR3 is 16 residues long. CDR3 DNA: TGTGCCAGCAGTTACTCTCCAAGCGGGAGAGCAGATACGCAGTATTTT. Its protein product is CASSYSPSGRADTQYF.

The chain links TRBV7-6 to TRBJ1-3, with no clear D. The CDR3 loop spans 17 amino acids. The V and J ends lost 1 base and 4 bases respectively, with 17 bases between them. Germline loops: CDR1 SGHVS, CDR2 FNYEAQ. CDR3 in amino acids: CASSLEPPRQSGNTIYF. The DNA for the CDR3 is TGTGCCAGCAGCTTAGAACCGCCTCGTCAGTCCGGAAACACCATATATTTT.

This rearrangement joins TRBV29-1 to TRBJ1-1; D is unclear. Germline lookup yields CDR1 SQVTM and CDR2 ANQGSEA. CDR3 size: 12 residues. V was shortened by 3 bases and J by 0 bases, with 5 bases between the two germline ends. DNA of the CDR3: TGCAGCGTTGAGGTTGTGAACACTGAAGCTTTCTTT. Translated: CSVEVVNTEAFF.

CDR3 amino acids: CSAYVDRFNYGYTF. CDR3 sequence (DNA): TGCAGTGCTTACGTGGATCGATTTAACTATGGCTACACCTTC. This chain uses TRBV20-1 with TRBJ1-2; D remains ambiguous. Germline assignment: CDR1 DFQATT and CDR2 SNEGSKA (reference sequence). Trimming left V 5 bases short and J 1 base short, with 14 bases between. The CDR3 contains 14 residues.

V is TRBV12-3 or TRBV12-4 and J is TRBJ1-6; a possible D gene is TRBD1 (6 bases). The V gene lost 3 bases and the J gene lost 10 bases, with 16 bases spanning the gap. CDR3 length equals 15 residues. CDR3 amino acids: CASSLWIEGESPLHF. DNA of the CDR3: TGTGCCAGCAGTTTGTGGATCGAGGGGGAATCACCCCTCCACTTT.

CDR3 DNA: TGTGCCAGCAGTTTAGAATCTGGCTACACCTTC. Translating gives CASSLESGYTF. The rearrangement links TRBV12-3 or TRBV12-4 to TRBJ1-2, with no clear D. There are 11 residues in the CDR3. Deletions cut 1 base from V and 7 bases from J, with 4 bases between.

This clonotype came up a few times. The chain joins TRBV27 to TRBJ2-7; D unclear. This CDR3 has 12 residues. The germline V and J ends were trimmed by 4 bases and 2 bases, with 6 bases remaining between them. The germline gives CDR1 MNHEY, CDR2 SMNVEV (reference sequence). The CDR3 reads CASSSPPYEQYF. Written as DNA, the CDR3 is TGTGCCAGCAGTTCCCCTCCCTACGAGCAGTACTTC.

In this sample, this clonotype turned up a few times. The chain has TRBV4-3 and TRBJ1-6, with TRBD1 matching 8 bases. Trimming took 3 bases from V and 3 from J; bases not matched to a gene: 1. Per germline, CDR1 LGHNA and CDR2 YSLEER. The CDR3 is 15 amino acids. The CDR3 here is CASSQGQDYNSPLHF. CDR3 DNA: TGCGCCAGCAGCCAGGGACAGGACTATAATTCACCCCTCCACTTT.

The chain links TRBV7-9 to TRBJ1-4, with D unresolved. The V gene's germline CDR1 is SEHNR and CDR2 FQNEAQ (reference sequence). V gave up 5 bases and J gave up 8 bases, with 9 bases separating them. This CDR3 comprises 12 residues. CDR3 sequence: CASSDEGEKLFF. CDR3 DNA sequence: TGTGCCAGCAGCGATGAGGGCGAAAAACTGTTTTTT.

The CDR3 DNA reads as TGTGCCAGCATTACAGGGCTGTTCAGTGAGCAGTTCTTC. Translation: CASITGLFSEQFF. V usage is TRBV12-3 or TRBV12-4 and J usage is TRBJ2-1, with TRBD1 as a possible D gene (6 bases). The V and J ends lost 7 bases and 9 bases respectively, with 16 bases between them. The CDR3 sequence is 13 residues long.

J is TRBJ2-3 and V is TRBV7-2; D not resolved. From germline, CDR1 is SGHTA and CDR2 FQGNSA. This CDR3 region has 14 residues. Trimming removed 1 base from V and 0 bases from J, with 5 bases in between. CDR3 DNA: TGTGCCAGCAGCTTAGGCCCTAGCACAGATACGCAGTATTTT. The encoded protein is CASSLGPSTDTQYF. Full variable domain (rest looked up from reference TRBV7-2 and TRBJ2-3): GAGVSQSPSNKVTEKGKDVELRCDPISGHTALYWYRQSLGQGLEFLIYFQGNSAPDKSGLPSDRFSAERTGGSVSTLTIQRTQQEDSAVYLCASSLGPSTDTQYFGPGTRLTVL.

This clonotype has just a few counts. The chain combines TRBV6-2 or TRBV6-3 with TRBJ1-5, with 7 nucleotides matching TRBD1. The germline CDR1 and CDR2 sequences are MNHEY and SVGEGT. This CDR3 has 16 residues. Trimming removed 0 bases from V and 4 bases from J; junction bases left unmatched: 6. CDR3 in amino acids: CASSYSDRAWNQPQHF. The CDR3 coding sequence is TGTGCCAGCAGTTACTCAGACAGGGCCTGGAATCAGCCCCAGCATTTT.

This clonotype was counted between two and nine times. The gene calls are TRBV12-3 or TRBV12-4 and TRBJ1-5; tentative D call: TRBD1 (5 bases). Trimming pared 3 bases from V and 5 bases from J, leaving 11 bases between. This CDR3 comprises 14 residues. CDR3 in amino acids: CASSFRRADQPQHF. CDR3 sequence (DNA): TGTGCCAGCAGTTTCCGCAGGGCGGATCAGCCCCAGCATTTT.

This clonotype was recorded once. The V and J genes are TRBV14 and TRBJ1-1; D might be TRBD1 (5 bases). V lost 0 bases and J lost 8, with 10 bases in between. Germline V gene lookup returns CDR1 SGHDN and CDR2 FVKESK. This CDR3 contains 13 residues. The CDR3 coding sequence is TGTGCCAGCAGCCAAGAGGTTTGGACAGAAGCTTTCTTT. It is translated as CASSQEVWTEAFF. Variable domain in full (rest from reference TRBV14 and TRBJ1-1): EAGVTQFPSHSVIEKGQTVTLRCDPISGHDNLYWYRRVMGKEIKFLLHFVKESKQDESGMPNNRFLAERTGGTYSTLKVQPAELEDSGVYFCASSQEVWTEAFFGQGTRLTVV.

This rearrangement joins TRBV28 to TRBJ1-2; no firm D call. V lost 3 bases, J lost 8 bases, and 10 bases lay in between. Germline CDR1 reads MDHEN; CDR2 reads SYDVKM. This CDR3 region has 12 residues. CDR3 amino acids: CASSFPPLGYTF. The DNA for the CDR3 is TGTGCCAGCAGTTTTCCCCCTCTCGGCTACACCTTC.

This clonotype has a handful of counts. V gene TRBV12-3 or TRBV12-4 combines with J gene TRBJ1-5; possibly TRBD1 for D (6 bases). Trimming removed 8 bases at V and 6 bases at J, with 14 bases between. CDR3 length: 13 residues. The CDR3 region is CASVTGGGQPQHF. The CDR3 nucleotides are TGTGCCAGCGTGACAGGAGGGGGTCAGCCCCAGCATTTT.